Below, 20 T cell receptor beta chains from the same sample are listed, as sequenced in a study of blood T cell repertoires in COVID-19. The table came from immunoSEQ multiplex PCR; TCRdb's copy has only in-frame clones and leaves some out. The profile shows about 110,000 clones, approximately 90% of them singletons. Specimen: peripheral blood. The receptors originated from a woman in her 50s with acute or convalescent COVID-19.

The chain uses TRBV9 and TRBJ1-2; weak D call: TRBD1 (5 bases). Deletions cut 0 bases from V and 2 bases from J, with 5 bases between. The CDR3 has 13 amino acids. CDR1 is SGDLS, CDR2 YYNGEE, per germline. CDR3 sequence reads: CASSVDRNYGYTF. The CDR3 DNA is TGTGCCAGCAGCGTAGACAGGAACTATGGCTACACCTTC. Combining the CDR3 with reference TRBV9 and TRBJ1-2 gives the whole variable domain DSGVTQTPKHLITATGQRVTLRCSPRSGDLSVYWYQQSLDQGLQFLIQYYNGEERAKGNILERFSAQQFPDLHSELNLSSLELGDSALYFCASSVDRNYGYTFGSGTRLTVV.

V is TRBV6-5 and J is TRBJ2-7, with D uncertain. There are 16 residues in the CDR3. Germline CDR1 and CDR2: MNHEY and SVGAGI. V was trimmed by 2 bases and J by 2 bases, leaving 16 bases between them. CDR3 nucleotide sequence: TGTGCCAGCAGTTACAAGGCGGTAGCCGATGCCTACGAGCAGTACTTC. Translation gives CASSYKAVADAYEQYF.

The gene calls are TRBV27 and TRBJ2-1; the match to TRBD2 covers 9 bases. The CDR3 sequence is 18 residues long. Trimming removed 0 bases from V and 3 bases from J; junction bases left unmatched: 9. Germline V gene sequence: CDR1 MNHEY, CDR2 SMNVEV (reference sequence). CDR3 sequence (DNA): TGTGCCAGCAGTTTATCGGGGCCTAGCGGGGTGGACTACAATGAGCAGTTCTTC. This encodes CASSLSGPSGVDYNEQFF.

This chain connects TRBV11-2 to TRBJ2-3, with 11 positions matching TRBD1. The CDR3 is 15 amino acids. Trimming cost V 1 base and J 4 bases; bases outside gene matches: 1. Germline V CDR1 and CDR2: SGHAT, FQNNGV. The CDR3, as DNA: TGTGCCAGCAGCTTAGGGGGACAGGGGGCAGATACGCAGTATTTT. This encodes CASSLGGQGADTQYF.

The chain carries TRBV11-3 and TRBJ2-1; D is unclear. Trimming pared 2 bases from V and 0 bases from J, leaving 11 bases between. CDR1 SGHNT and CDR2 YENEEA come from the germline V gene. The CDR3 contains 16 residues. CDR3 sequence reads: CASSLKVTDSYNEQFF. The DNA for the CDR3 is TGTGCCAGCAGCTTAAAGGTTACAGACTCCTACAATGAGCAGTTCTTC.

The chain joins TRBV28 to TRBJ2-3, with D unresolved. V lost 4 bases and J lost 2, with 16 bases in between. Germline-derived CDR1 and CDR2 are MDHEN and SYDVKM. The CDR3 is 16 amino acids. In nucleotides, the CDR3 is TGTGCCAGCAGTTCCCACTCGTTATCGTTCACAGATACGCAGTATTTT. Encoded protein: CASSSHSLSFTDTQYF.

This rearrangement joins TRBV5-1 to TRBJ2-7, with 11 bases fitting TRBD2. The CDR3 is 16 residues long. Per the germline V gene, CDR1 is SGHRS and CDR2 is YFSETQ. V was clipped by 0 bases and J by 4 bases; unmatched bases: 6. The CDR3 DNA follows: TGCGCCAGCAGCTTGGGGACAGGACTAGCGGGTTACGAGCAGTACTTC. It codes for CASSLGTGLAGYEQYF.

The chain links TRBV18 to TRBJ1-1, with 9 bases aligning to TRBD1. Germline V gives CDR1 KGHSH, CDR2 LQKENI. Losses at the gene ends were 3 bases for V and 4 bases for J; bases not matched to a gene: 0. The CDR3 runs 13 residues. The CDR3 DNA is TGTGCCAGCTCACCGGACAGGGGCACTGAAGCTTTCTTT. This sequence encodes CASSPDRGTEAFF.

CDR3 sequence reads: CATSDVGLQFF. The CDR3 DNA reads as TGTGCCACCAGTGATGTGGGACTCCAGTTCTTC. V is TRBV24-1 and J is TRBJ2-1; D possibly corresponds to TRBD2 (6 bases). V lost 3 bases, J lost 13 bases, and 9 bases lay in between. Germline loops: CDR1 KGHDR, CDR2 SFDVKD. The CDR3 is 11 residues long.

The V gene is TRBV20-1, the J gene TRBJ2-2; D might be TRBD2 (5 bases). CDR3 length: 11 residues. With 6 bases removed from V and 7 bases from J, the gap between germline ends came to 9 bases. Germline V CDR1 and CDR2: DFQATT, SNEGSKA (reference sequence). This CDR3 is CSAKRRGELFF. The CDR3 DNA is TGCAGTGCAAAGCGGCGCGGGGAGCTGTTTTTT.

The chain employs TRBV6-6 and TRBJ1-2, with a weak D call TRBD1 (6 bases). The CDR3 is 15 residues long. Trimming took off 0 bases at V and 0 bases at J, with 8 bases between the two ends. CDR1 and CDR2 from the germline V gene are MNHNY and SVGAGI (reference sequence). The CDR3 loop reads CASSYSPGANYGYTF. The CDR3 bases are TGTGCCAGCAGTTACTCCCCAGGGGCTAACTATGGCTACACCTTC.

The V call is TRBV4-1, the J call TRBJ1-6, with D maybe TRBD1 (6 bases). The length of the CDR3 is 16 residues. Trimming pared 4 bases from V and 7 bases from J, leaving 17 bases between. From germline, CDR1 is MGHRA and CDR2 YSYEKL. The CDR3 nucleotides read TGCGCCAGCAGCCTCTCAAGGGACATCTGGAATTCACCCCTCCACTTT. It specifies CASSLSRDIWNSPLHF.

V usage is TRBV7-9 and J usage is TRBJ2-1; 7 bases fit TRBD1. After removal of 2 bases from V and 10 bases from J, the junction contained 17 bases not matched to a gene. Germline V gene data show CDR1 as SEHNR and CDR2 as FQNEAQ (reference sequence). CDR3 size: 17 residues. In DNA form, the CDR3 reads TGTGCCAGCAGCTTACCTCCCATAGGGGGCCCCTTGCGGGAGCAGTTCTTC. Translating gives CASSLPPIGGPLREQFF.

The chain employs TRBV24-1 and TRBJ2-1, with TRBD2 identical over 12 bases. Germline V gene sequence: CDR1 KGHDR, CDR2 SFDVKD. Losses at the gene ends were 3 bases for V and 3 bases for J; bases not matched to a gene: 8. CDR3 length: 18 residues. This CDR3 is CATSDRTSGTSGYNEQFF. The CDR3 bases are TGTGCCACCAGTGATAGGACTAGCGGGACTTCCGGCTACAATGAGCAGTTCTTC.

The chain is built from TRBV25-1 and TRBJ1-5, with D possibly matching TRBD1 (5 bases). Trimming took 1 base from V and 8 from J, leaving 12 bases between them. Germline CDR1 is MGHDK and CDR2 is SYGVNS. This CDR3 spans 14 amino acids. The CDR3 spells CASSEWSRVEPQHF. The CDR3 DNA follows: TGTGCCAGCAGTGAATGGAGCAGGGTGGAGCCCCAGCATTTT.

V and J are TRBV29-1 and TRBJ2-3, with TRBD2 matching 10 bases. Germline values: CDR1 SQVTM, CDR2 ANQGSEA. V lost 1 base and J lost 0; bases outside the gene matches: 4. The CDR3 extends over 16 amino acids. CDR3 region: CSVEGTSGSSTDTQYF. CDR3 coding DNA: TGCAGCGTTGAAGGGACTAGCGGATCTAGCACAGATACGCAGTATTTT.

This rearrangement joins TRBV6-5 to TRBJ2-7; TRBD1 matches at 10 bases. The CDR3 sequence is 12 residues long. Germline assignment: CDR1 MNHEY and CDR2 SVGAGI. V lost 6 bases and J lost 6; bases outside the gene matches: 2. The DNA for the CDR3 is TGTGCCAGCAGGCGGACAGGGGGCGAGCAGTACTTC. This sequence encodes CASRRTGGEQYF.

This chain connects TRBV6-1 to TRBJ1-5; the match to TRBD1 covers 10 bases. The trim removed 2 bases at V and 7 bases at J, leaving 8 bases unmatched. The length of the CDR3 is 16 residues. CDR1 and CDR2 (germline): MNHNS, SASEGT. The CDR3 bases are TGTGCCAGCAGTGAATACGGGACAGGGGTTTACCAGCCCCAGCATTTT. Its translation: CASSEYGTGVYQPQHF.

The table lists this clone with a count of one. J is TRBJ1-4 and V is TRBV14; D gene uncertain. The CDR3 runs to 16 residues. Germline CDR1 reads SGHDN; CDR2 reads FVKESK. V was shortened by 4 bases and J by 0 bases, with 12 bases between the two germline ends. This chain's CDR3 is CASSRNFGATNEKLFF. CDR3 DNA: TGTGCCAGCAGCCGGAATTTCGGAGCAACTAATGAAAAACTGTTTTTT.

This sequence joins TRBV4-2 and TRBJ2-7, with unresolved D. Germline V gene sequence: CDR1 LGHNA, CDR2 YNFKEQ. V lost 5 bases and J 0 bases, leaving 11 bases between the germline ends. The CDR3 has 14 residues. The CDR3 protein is CASSIQVSSYEQYF. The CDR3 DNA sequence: TGTGCCAGCAGCATTCAGGTCAGCTCCTACGAGCAGTACTTC.